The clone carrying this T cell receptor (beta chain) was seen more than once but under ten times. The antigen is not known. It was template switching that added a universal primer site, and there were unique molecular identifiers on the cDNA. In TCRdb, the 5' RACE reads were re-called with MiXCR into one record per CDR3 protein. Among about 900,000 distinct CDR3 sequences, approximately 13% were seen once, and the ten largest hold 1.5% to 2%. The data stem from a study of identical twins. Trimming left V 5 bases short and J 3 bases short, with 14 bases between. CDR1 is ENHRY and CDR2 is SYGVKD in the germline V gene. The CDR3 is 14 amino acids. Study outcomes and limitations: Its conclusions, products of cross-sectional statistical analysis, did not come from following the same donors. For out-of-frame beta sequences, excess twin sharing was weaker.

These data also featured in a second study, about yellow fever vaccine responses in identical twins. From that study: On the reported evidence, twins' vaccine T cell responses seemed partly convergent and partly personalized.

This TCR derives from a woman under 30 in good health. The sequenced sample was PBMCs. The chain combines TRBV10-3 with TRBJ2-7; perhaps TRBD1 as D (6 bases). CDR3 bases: TGTGCCATCAGTCACAGGGACACAAACTACGAGCAGTACTTC. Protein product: CAISHRDTNYEQYF.